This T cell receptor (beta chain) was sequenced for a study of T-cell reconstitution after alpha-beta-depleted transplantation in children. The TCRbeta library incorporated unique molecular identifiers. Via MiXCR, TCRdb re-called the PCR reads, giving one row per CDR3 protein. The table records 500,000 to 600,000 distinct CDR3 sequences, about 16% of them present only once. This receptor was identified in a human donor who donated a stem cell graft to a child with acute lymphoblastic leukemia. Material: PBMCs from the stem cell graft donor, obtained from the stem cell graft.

This chain's CDR3 is CATSDSSDWGEKDEQYF. CDR3 in DNA: TGTGCCACCAGTGATTCGTCAGACTGGGGGGAGAAAGACGAGCAGTACTTC. The chain carries TRBV24-1 and TRBJ2-7, with D tentatively TRBD2 (6 bases). The CDR3 contains 17 residues. With 2 bases removed from V and 5 bases from J, the gap between germline ends came to 21 bases. CDR1 and CDR2 from the germline V gene are KGHDR and SFDVKD.